A single sample is the source of the 26 T cell receptor beta chains below, sequenced in a study of cytomegalovirus exposure and HLA in healthy donors. Sequencing was performed with immunoSEQ multiplex PCR; in TCRdb, only in-frame clones are kept and a portion is missing. The repertoire holds over 85,000 clones, with roughly 90% as singletons. Sequenced: PBMCs. The receptor set was obtained from a woman aged 30 to 39 in good health and CMV-seropositive.

The CDR3 region has the DNA TGTGCCAGCAGCACCGACGGGGTCGGAAAACTGTTTTTT. It is translated as CASSTDGVGKLFF. This chain connects TRBV9 to TRBJ1-4; D gene uncertain. Trimming cost V 4 bases and J 10 bases, with 14 bases left between them. This CDR3 comprises 13 residues. Germline V CDR1 and CDR2: SGDLS, YYNGEE.

This rearrangement joins TRBV10-2 to TRBJ1-1; weak D call: TRBD1 (6 bases). CDR1 and CDR2 (germline): WSHSY, SAAADI. CDR3 length: 15 amino acids. V lost 3 bases and J lost 1, with 12 bases in between. The CDR3 spells CASSEHRDGNTEAFF. The CDR3 bases are TGCGCCAGCAGTGAACACAGGGACGGGAACACTGAAGCTTTCTTT.

This chain links TRBV2 with TRBJ1-4; 9 bases fit TRBD1. The CDR3 consists of 15 residues. Trimming took 6 bases from V and 8 from J; bases not matched to a gene: 10. Germline V gene sequence: CDR1 SNHLY, CDR2 FYNNEI. For the CDR3, the DNA is TGTGCCAGCAGGAAAATACAGGGGGCGCAGGAAAAACTGTTTTTT. Protein: CASRKIQGAQEKLFF.

This rearrangement joins TRBV11-1 to TRBJ2-2; TRBD2 might be the D (9 bases). This CDR3 contains 15 residues. Trimming shortened V by 5 bases and J by 12 bases, and 22 bases separated the two germline ends. CDR1 is SGHAT, CDR2 FQDESV, per germline (reference sequence). CDR3 protein: CASSPQGGLARQLFF. DNA of the CDR3: TGTGCCAGCAGCCCACAGGGGGGACTAGCCAGGCAGCTGTTTTTT.

The chain employs TRBV20-1 and TRBJ2-1; D is unclear. This CDR3 contains 10 residues. The V gene lost 5 bases and the J gene lost 5 bases, with 4 bases spanning the gap. CDR1 and CDR2 from the germline V gene are DFQATT and SNEGSKA (reference sequence). The CDR3 DNA sequence: TGCAGTGCTGAGGACAATGAGCAGTTCTTC. Amino acid sequence: CSAEDNEQFF.

The genes are TRBV4-2 and TRBJ1-6; tentative D call: TRBD1 (5 bases). Germline CDR1 reads LGHNA; CDR2 reads YNFKEQ. The CDR3 spans 15 residues. The V end lost 0 bases, the J end lost 8 bases, and 11 bases lay between the germline ends. The CDR3: CASSQDGQGYSPLHF. Written as DNA, the CDR3 is TGTGCCAGCAGCCAAGATGGGCAGGGCTATTCACCCCTCCACTTT.

The CDR3 here is CASSQVRGPQETQYF. The CDR3 DNA sequence: TGTGCCAGCAGCCAAGTGCGGGGGCCCCAAGAGACCCAGTACTTC. The rearrangement links TRBV4-2 to TRBJ2-5, with a possible D match to TRBD2 (7 bases). In germline, CDR1 is LGHNA, CDR2 YNFKEQ. V was pared by 1 base and J by 1 base, with 10 bases between. There are 15 residues in the CDR3.

The chain couples TRBV5-1 to TRBJ2-3, with 7 nucleotides matching TRBD1. The germline V gene encodes CDR1 SGHRS and CDR2 YFSETQ. The J segment lost 3 bases and the V segment lost 3 bases, leaving 13 bases of the junction unmatched. This CDR3 spans 17 amino acids. The CDR3 sequence: CASSSLPATGQTDTQYF. In DNA form, the CDR3 reads TGCGCCAGCAGCTCACTACCAGCGACAGGGCAAACAGATACGCAGTATTTT.

The genes are TRBV5-1 and TRBJ2-5, with 7 bases identical to TRBD1. V lost 4 bases and J lost 5; bases outside the gene matches: 2. Per germline, CDR1 SGHRS and CDR2 YFSETQ. This CDR3 has 12 residues. The CDR3 spells CASSADRETQYF. Here the CDR3 DNA reads TGCGCCAGCAGCGCGGACAGGGAGACCCAGTACTTC.

The V call is TRBV6-1, the J call TRBJ1-2, with TRBD1 as a possible D gene (5 bases). Trimming took off 4 bases at V and 0 bases at J, with 18 bases between the two ends. The CDR3 covers 17 residues. The germline V gene has CDR1 MNHNS and CDR2 SASEGT. In DNA form, the CDR3 reads TGTGCCAGCAGTGGCCGGGAGGGGCGAAACTCTAACTATGGCTACACCTTC. Its translation is CASSGREGRNSNYGYTF.

This chain connects TRBV10-3 to TRBJ2-1; 8 positions match TRBD2. The germline V gene has CDR1 ENHRY and CDR2 SYGVKD. V shed 2 bases, J shed 8 bases, and the junction held 8 bases outside the gene matches. CDR3 length: 15 residues. The CDR3 sequence: CAISEARGRIYEQFF. CDR3 nucleotide sequence: TGTGCCATCAGTGAGGCCCGCGGGAGGATCTATGAGCAGTTCTTC.

The chain uses TRBV9 and TRBJ2-1; possible D gene TRBD2, 6 bases. The CDR3 loop spans 14 amino acids. The germline V and J ends were trimmed by 2 bases and 0 bases, with 6 bases remaining between them. Germline V lookup: CDR1 SGDLS, CDR2 YYNGEE. The CDR3 DNA is TGTGCCAGCAGCGTGGGGGGCTCCTACAATGAGCAGTTCTTC. Translation: CASSVGGSYNEQFF.

The sample holds one count of this clone. The V call is TRBV5-1, the J call TRBJ2-5; TRBD2 aligns across 12 bases. This CDR3 has 17 residues. Trimming took 0 bases from V and 4 from J; bases not matched to a gene: 7. The V gene's germline CDR1 is SGHRS and CDR2 YFSETQ. The chain's CDR3 is CASSLGLAGGLGETQYF. Here the CDR3 DNA reads TGCGCCAGCAGCTTGGGCCTAGCGGGGGGGCTAGGAGAGACCCAGTACTTC.

The chain couples TRBV4-3 to TRBJ2-1; 8 positions agree with TRBD1. This CDR3 contains 15 residues. The V segment lost 0 bases and the J segment 6 bases; nucleotides outside the gene matches: 4. CDR1 is LGHNA and CDR2 is YSLEER in the germline V gene. DNA for the CDR3: TGCGCCAGCAGCCAAGAAGGCAGGGGGCGCAATGAGCAGTTCTTC. Protein sequence: CASSQEGRGRNEQFF.

The genes are TRBV27 and TRBJ2-1; 15 bases are shared with TRBD2. In germline, CDR1 is MNHEY, CDR2 SMNVEV (reference sequence). CDR3 length: 18 residues. The V segment lost 5 bases and the J segment 6 bases; nucleotides outside the gene matches: 11. The CDR3 DNA is TGTGCCAGCAGTGCCCGGGACAGGGGACTAGCGGGGGGCAATGAGCAGTTCTTC. The encoded protein is CASSARDRGLAGGNEQFF.

V and J are TRBV10-2 and TRBJ2-3; TRBD1 matches at 9 bases. V lost 6 bases, J lost 3 bases, and 10 bases stayed unmatched. Germline loops: CDR1 WSHSY, CDR2 SAAADI. CDR3 size: 16 residues. The DNA of the CDR3 is TGCGCCAGCAGGAGGGACAGGGTTGGCGGTACAGATACGCAGTATTTT. Translation gives CASRRDRVGGTDTQYF.

The rearrangement joins TRBV5-6 to TRBJ2-3; TRBD2 is a possible D gene (6 bases). CDR1 and CDR2 from the germline V gene are SGHDT and YYEEEE. The CDR3 length is 14 residues. Between the trimmed V and J ends, which lost 0 bases and 6 bases, there was a span of 11 bases. CDR3 nucleotides: TGTGCCAGCAGCTTGGGACTAGGAGCTGATACGCAGTATTTT. This translates into CASSLGLGADTQYF.

This sequence joins TRBV5-6 and TRBJ2-5; a possible D gene is TRBD1 (6 bases). V lost 4 bases, J lost 4 bases, and 14 bases lay in between. The germline gives CDR1 SGHDT, CDR2 YYEEEE. This CDR3 is built from 14 residues. Here the CDR3 reads CASSADRRGETQYF. In DNA form, the CDR3 reads TGTGCCAGCAGCGCGGACAGAAGGGGAGAGACCCAGTACTTC.

This clone was seen only once. This rearrangement joins TRBV7-9 to TRBJ2-2; TRBD2 matches 15 bases. With V trimmed by 5 bases and J by 3 bases, 10 bases remained unmatched. The V gene's germline CDR1 is SEHNR and CDR2 FQNEAQ (reference sequence). This CDR3 has 19 residues. CDR3 region: CASSPIPGLAGGDTGELFF. The CDR3 DNA reads TGTGCCAGCAGCCCGATCCCGGGACTAGCGGGGGGCGACACCGGGGAGCTGTTTTTT.

About this clone: Sequence at one end of the junction differs from germline and may be a read error. The rearrangement links TRBV7-7 to TRBJ1-5; 7 bases match TRBD1. CDR1 SSHAT and CDR2 FNYEAQ come from the germline V gene (reference sequence). This CDR3 comprises 17 residues. The CDR3 coding sequence is TGTGCTAGCATCCTATCTCCGGGACAGCCTTGCAATCAGCCCCAGCATTTT. The encoded protein is CASILSPGQPCNQPQHF.

This sequence joins TRBV7-9 and TRBJ1-6, with TRBD1 matching 7 bases. Unmatched junction bases numbered 6, after V lost 8 bases and J lost 5 bases. This CDR3 is built from 14 residues. Per germline, CDR1 SEHNR and CDR2 FQNEAQ (reference sequence). CDR3 DNA: TGTGCCAGCGAACAGGGGACGAATAATTCACCCCTCCACTTT. Its translation: CASEQGTNNSPLHF.

The chain uses TRBV11-2 and TRBJ2-7; D perhaps matches TRBD2 (5 bases). V was cut by 5 bases and J by 3 bases, with 11 bases left in between. Germline V gene sequence: CDR1 SGHAT, CDR2 FQNNGV. The CDR3 loop spans 13 amino acids. The CDR3 region is CASSRGGNYEQYF. CDR3 nucleotide sequence: TGTGCCAGCAGCCGGGGTGGCAACTACGAGCAGTACTTC.

J is TRBJ1-1 and V is TRBV29-1, with D possibly matching TRBD1 (6 bases). V shed 6 bases and J shed 0 bases, with 11 bases lying between them. From germline, CDR1 is SQVTM and CDR2 ANQGSEA. The CDR3 length is 13 residues. Here the CDR3 reads CSVATGLNTEAFF. DNA of the CDR3: TGCAGCGTCGCCACAGGGTTGAACACTGAAGCTTTCTTT.

This clone appeared once. V is TRBV5-1 and J is TRBJ2-7; D remains ambiguous. Trimming removed 0 bases from V and 0 bases from J, with 10 bases in between. The CDR3 is made up of 15 amino acids. Germline assignment: CDR1 SGHRS and CDR2 YFSETQ. The CDR3 DNA reads TGCGCCAGCAGCTTGGGTACTATCGGCTCCTACGAGCAGTACTTC. Translation gives CASSLGTIGSYEQYF.

The chain couples TRBV5-4 to TRBJ2-1; tentatively, D is TRBD2 (6 bases). V was clipped by 4 bases and J by 4 bases, with 9 bases between them. Germline V gene sequence: CDR1 SGHNT, CDR2 YYREEE (reference sequence). The CDR3 contains 13 residues. The DNA for the CDR3 is TGTGCCAGCAGCCTTAGCGGTTACAATGAGCAGTTCTTC. Translating gives CASSLSGYNEQFF.

J is TRBJ2-2 and V is TRBV9; the D gene is possibly TRBD1 (6 bases). Germline V gene data show CDR1 as SGDLS and CDR2 as YYNGEE. The CDR3 totals 15 residues. Trimming left V 0 bases short and J 2 bases short, with 8 bases between. The chain's CDR3 is CASSVEGTNTGELFF. For the CDR3, the DNA is TGTGCCAGCAGCGTAGAGGGGACAAACACCGGGGAGCTGTTTTTT. The entire variable domain, with the rest obtained from reference TRBV9 and TRBJ2-2, is as follows: DSGVTQTPKHLITATGQRVTLRCSPRSGDLSVYWYQQSLDQGLQFLIQYYNGEERAKGNILERFSAQQFPDLHSELNLSSLELGDSALYFCASSVEGTNTGELFFGEGSRLTVL.